These T cell receptor beta chains were read from a single sample in a study of tumor and adjacent non-tumor tissue in lung cancer. From the multiplex PCR reads, TCRdb called clonotypes with MiXCR, one entry per CDR3 protein. The sample records approximately 68,000 distinct CDR3 sequences, approximately 73% being singletons. The material sequenced was distant non-tumor lung tissue. The receptors come from a man between 60 and 75 years old with non-small cell lung cancer. CDR3s include the opening cysteine and the closing phenylalanine or tryptophan. The D gene is left open where the match is weak. Size is omitted from some rows. Given values are once, few, many or a class for expanded clones.

d_gene	v_gene	j_gene	abundance	CDR3aa	CDR3nt
TRBD1	TRBV4-2	TRBJ2-7	once	CGGSPTGGRDEQCF	TGTGGCGGCAGCCCGACAGGGGGTAGGGACGAGCAGTGCTTC
.	TRBV28	TRBJ1-5	.	CASSLGGGAVQPQHF	TGTGCTAGCAGTTTGGGGGGGGGCGCGGTTCAGCCCCAGCATTTT
TRBD2	TRBV20-1	TRBJ2-1	many	CSARDVRGGLNEQFF	TGCAGTGCTAGAGATGTGCGGGGGGGGCTCAATGAGCAGTTCTTC
TRBD2	TRBV6-1	TRBJ2-3	once	CARRRGGSTDTQYF	TGTGCCCGCAGACGGGGGGGTAGCACAGATACGCAGTATTTC
.	TRBV10-1	TRBJ1-1	once	CASGGTTGSEAFF	TGCGCCAGCGGTGGGACTACAGGTAGCGAAGCTTTCTTT
.	TRBV12-3/TRBV12-4	TRBJ1-5	many	CASSPGSRDNQPQHF	TGTGCCAGCAGCCCCGGGTCCAGGGACAATCAGCCCCAGCATTTT
TRBD2	TRBV7-3	TRBJ2-2	many	CASSPLLGLAGGPGGELFF	TGTGCCAGCAGCCCCCTTTTGGGGCTAGCGGGAGGGCCCGGCGGGGAGCTGTTTTTT
TRBD2	TRBV11-2	TRBJ2-3	.	CASSRTRTSESTDTQYF	TGTGCCAGCAGTCGCACCCGGACTAGCGAGAGTACAGATACGCAGTATTTT
TRBD1	TRBV11-2	TRBJ2-7	.	CARSYTGGTSHEQYF	TGTGCCAGGAGCTACACAGGGGGTACGTCCCACGAGCAGTACTTC
TRBD1	TRBV6-1	TRBJ1-1	many	CASSGDRAGNTEAFF	TGTGCCAGCAGTGGGGACAGGGCAGGGAACACTGAAGCTTTCTTC
TRBD1	TRBV5-5	TRBJ1-2	.	CASSMTGEDLGYTF	TGTGCCAGCAGCATGACAGGGGAAGATTTGGGCTACACCTTC
TRBD2	TRBV5-5	TRBJ2-2	.	CASSLASGAPNTGGLFF	TGTGCAAGCAGCTTGGCTAGCGGGGCCCCGAACACCGGGGGGCTGTTTTTT
TRBD2	TRBV10-3	TRBJ2-1	.	CAIRLGEGSYNEEFF	TGTGCCATCAGGTTAGGGGAGGGGTCCTACAATGAGGAGTTCTTC
TRBD2	TRBV5-4	TRBJ2-3	.	CASPIEREPGDTQYF	TGTGCCAGCCCTATCGAGCGGGAGCCGGGAGATACGCAGTATTTT
.	TRBV5-4	TRBJ1-1	.	CASSSGPNTEVFF	TGTGCCAGTAGCTCAGGGCCGAACACTGAAGTTTTCTTT
.	TRBV6-1	TRBJ2-7	many	CASGNGQYF	TGTGCCAGCGGGAACGGGCAGTACTTC
.	TRBV5-5	TRBJ2-1	.	CASSSEGTVAEWQFF	TGTGCCAGCAGCTCGGAAGGGACGGTCGCGGAGTGGCAGTTCTTC
TRBD1	TRBV29-1	TRBJ2-7	once	CSTTRGGQGFHEQYF	TGCAGTACAACAAGGGGGGGACAGGGTTTCCACGAGCAGTACTTC
.	TRBV6-5	TRBJ2-7	.	CASRSLNRDRTYEQDF	TGTGCCAGCAGATCACTCAACCGTGACAGGACCTACGAGCAGGACTTC
.	TRBV5-1	TRBJ2-2	.	CASSLGGAEPGELFF	TGCGCAAGCAGCTTGGGAGGAGCGGAGCCTGGGGAGCTGTTTTTT
TRBD1	TRBV11-2	TRBJ1-1	many	CASSLSGTGGMNTEAFF	TGTGCCAGCAGCTTATCCGGGACAGGGGGCATGAACACTGAAGCTTTCTTT
.	TRBV12-3/TRBV12-4	TRBJ1-2	many	CASRPQYNYGYTF	TGTGCCAGCAGACCCCAGTATAACTATGGCTACACCTTC
TRBD1	TRBV4-1	TRBJ1-1	.	CASSQGPGTGGMGTEAFF	TGCGCCAGCAGCCAAGGACCCGGGACAGGGGGCATGGGTACTGAAGCTTTCTTT
.	TRBV11-1	TRBJ2-2	.	CASSFTSGTGDLFF	TGTGCCAGTAGCTTTACTAGTGGCACCGGGGATTTGTTTTTT
.	TRBV13	TRBJ2-1	many	CASSLGRLREQFF	TGTGCCAGCAGCTTAGGCCGTCTGAGGGAGCAGTTCTTC
.	TRBV11-2	TRBJ2-7	.	CAISLTDNYYEQYF	TGTGCCATCAGCTTAACCGATAACTACTACGAACAGTACTTC
TRBD1	TRBV29-1	TRBJ2-4	.	CSVEDVTGKNFQYF	TGTAGCGTTGAAGATGTGACAGGGAAAAACTTCCAGTACTTC
.	TRBV10-3	TRBJ1-5	many	CAISVERKKPQHF	TGTGCCATCAGTGTTGAGAGGAAAAAGCCCCAGCATTTT
.	TRBV21-1	TRBJ2-7	.	CPSSKGLVPNEQYF	TGTCCCAGCAGCAAAGGCCTGGTCCCCAACGAGCAGTACTTC
.	TRBV24-1	TRBJ2-7	.	CATSIVQGYEQYF	TGTGCCACCAGTATAGTGCAGGGTTACGAGCAGTACTTC
.	TRBV13	TRBJ1-6	many	CASSLGVGSPLHF	TGTGCCAGCAGCTTAGGCGTCGGTTCACCCCTCCACTTT